Each of the 24 T cell receptor beta chains below was sequenced from the same sample in a study of T cell responses to AZD1222 COVID-19 vaccine. The assay was immunoSEQ multiplex PCR, and TCRdb's table has in-frame clones only and misses some. There are nearly 110,000 clones in the sample; around 92% occur only once, and 6.6% lies in the top ten. Sequencing was performed on peripheral blood, taken on day 0 of AZD1222 vaccination. These receptors all stem from an adult in good health.

The CDR3 is CASSYARAGAGEQYF. CDR3 DNA sequence: TGTGCCAGCAGTTACGCCAGGGCGGGAGCGGGCGAGCAGTACTTC. The gene calls are TRBV6-5 and TRBJ2-7, with 7 bases fitting TRBD2. J lost 6 bases, V lost 2 bases, and 10 bases had no gene match. This CDR3 is 15 amino acids long. Germline assignment: CDR1 MNHEY and CDR2 SVGAGI.

The chain combines TRBV11-3 with TRBJ1-2; no reliable D call. CDR1 SGHNT and CDR2 YENEEA come from the germline V gene. The V end lost 4 bases, the J end lost 6 bases, and 9 bases lay between the germline ends. This CDR3 contains 12 residues. The CDR3 is CASSSDGDGYTF. The DNA of the CDR3 is TGTGCCAGCAGCTCGGACGGAGATGGCTACACCTTC.

The gene calls are TRBV27 and TRBJ1-1, with 10 bases that match TRBD1. With V trimmed by 6 bases and J by 4 bases, 8 bases remained unmatched. Germline V gene data show CDR1 as MNHEY and CDR2 as SMNVEV (reference sequence). The CDR3 contains 15 residues. CDR3 DNA sequence: TGTGCCAGCAGGGTAGGGGACAGGGGTACCACTGAAGCTTTCTTT. It encodes CASRVGDRGTTEAFF.

The CDR3 nucleotides read TGTGCCAGCAGCCAAGTCACAGGGGGCGAGCAGTACTTC. It translates to CASSQVTGGEQYF. The chain has TRBV3-1 (or the pseudogene TRBV3-2) and TRBJ2-7; TRBD1 matches at 8 bases. CDR1 LGHDT and CDR2 YNNKEL come from the germline V gene (reference sequence). This CDR3 region has 13 residues. Trimming at V came to 1 base and at J to 6 bases, leaving 2 bases not matched to a gene.

The chain combines TRBV28 with TRBJ1-2; TRBD1 is a possible D gene (5 bases). V shed 3 bases and J shed 3 bases, with 14 bases lying between them. Per germline, CDR1 MDHEN and CDR2 SYDVKM. The CDR3 is made up of 15 amino acids. The CDR3 sequence is CASSLYDREDYGYTF. DNA for the CDR3: TGTGCCAGCAGTTTGTATGACAGAGAAGACTATGGCTACACCTTC.

This clone came up once. Sequence at one end of the junction differs from germline and may be a read error. The rearrangement uses TRBV6-2 or TRBV6-3 and TRBJ2-3, with TRBD1 matching 7 bases. CDR1 and CDR2 from the germline V gene are MNHEY and SVGEGT. The CDR3 runs 14 residues. The CDR3 reads CASSYYRGTDTQYF. DNA for the CDR3: TGTGCCAGCAGCTACTACAGGGGTACAGATACGCAGTATTTT.

The rearrangement links TRBV6-8 to TRBJ1-1; tentative D call: TRBD1 (6 bases). The V and J ends lost 8 bases and 5 bases respectively, with 18 bases between them. Germline CDR1 reads MNHGY; CDR2 reads SAAAGT. CDR3 size: 14 residues. The CDR3 DNA reads as TGTGCCAGCCCCCCGCGGGGGGCTAGGACTGAAGCTTTCTTT. Amino acids: CASPPRGARTEAFF.

The chain uses TRBV25-1 and TRBJ2-7; TRBD2 might be the D (6 bases). The CDR3 contains 13 residues. Per germline, CDR1 MGHDK and CDR2 SYGVNS. Trimming took 5 bases from V and 2 from J, leaving 10 bases between them. The CDR3: CASSNSGAYEQYF. CDR3 nucleotide sequence: TGTGCCAGCAGTAATAGCGGCGCCTACGAGCAGTACTTC.

This clone appeared once. The chain links TRBV19 to TRBJ2-5; perhaps TRBD2 as D (6 bases). Germline V gene data show CDR1 as LNHDA and CDR2 as SQIVND (reference sequence). Between the trimmed V and J ends, which lost 3 bases and 5 bases, there was a span of 16 bases. There are 15 residues in the CDR3. The CDR3 loop is CASSIPGRGGETQYF. CDR3 nucleotides: TGTGCCAGTAGTATCCCAGGGCGGGGCGGGGAGACCCAGTACTTC.

This rearrangement joins TRBV28 to TRBJ2-2; TRBD2 matches 14 bases. V lost 3 bases and J lost 7; bases outside the gene matches: 13. Germline assignment: CDR1 MDHEN and CDR2 SYDVKM. The CDR3 is 19 residues long. The CDR3 DNA follows: TGTGCCAGCAGTTTTCTTGGGACTAGCGGGAGTAGAGGCTTCGGGGAGCTGTTTTTT. As protein: CASSFLGTSGSRGFGELFF.

CDR3 sequence (DNA): TGTGCCAGCAGTTTATTGGAGGTTGAAAATGAGCAGTTCTTC. Amino acids: CASSLLEVENEQFF. The chain has TRBV28 and TRBJ2-1, with TRBD2 as a possible D gene (5 bases). Trimming pared 1 base from V and 7 bases from J, leaving 11 bases between. This CDR3 has 14 amino acids. CDR1 is MDHEN and CDR2 is SYDVKM in the germline V gene. The full variable domain, completed using reference TRBV28 and TRBJ2-1, is DVKVTQSSRYLVKRTGEKVFLECVQDMDHENMFWYRQDPGLGLRLIYFSYDVKMKEKGDIPEGYSVSREKKERFSLILESASTNQTSMYLCASSLLEVENEQFFGPGTRLTVL.

V is TRBV10-3 and J is TRBJ1-1, with 8 bases that match TRBD1. With 9 bases clipped from V and 5 bases from J, the junction kept 8 bases outside the gene matches. The CDR3 spans 13 residues. The germline CDR1 and CDR2 sequences are ENHRY and SYGVKD. CDR3 sequence reads: CAIRTGRGTEAFF. CDR3 nucleotide sequence: TGTGCCATTCGGACAGGGCGGGGGACTGAAGCTTTCTTT.

V is TRBV14 and J is TRBJ2-1; TRBD1 aligns across 7 bases. The CDR3 runs to 11 residues. CDR1 and CDR2 from the germline V gene are SGHDN and FVKESK. With V trimmed by 2 bases and J by 12 bases, 1 base remained unmatched. CDR3 sequence (DNA): TGTGCCAGCAGCCAACGGACAGGGCAGTTCTTC. This sequence encodes CASSQRTGQFF.

The rearrangement uses TRBV5-1 and TRBJ2-7; D is uncertain. Trimming stripped 4 bases from V and 1 base from J, with 9 bases between. This CDR3 has 13 amino acids. CDR1 is SGHRS and CDR2 is YFSETQ in the germline V gene. The CDR3 nucleotides read TGCGCCAGCAGCCTTGGGGTGTCCTACGAGCAGTACTTC. Protein sequence: CASSLGVSYEQYF.

V usage is TRBV5-1 and J usage is TRBJ1-2; the match to TRBD1 covers 7 bases. Trimming removed 4 bases from V and 4 bases from J; junction bases left unmatched: 1. The germline V gene has CDR1 SGHRS and CDR2 YFSETQ. This CDR3 has 12 amino acids. The CDR3 is CASSDRAYGYTF. The CDR3 DNA sequence: TGCGCCAGCAGCGACAGGGCCTATGGCTACACCTTC.

V and J are TRBV7-2 and TRBJ1-1; D is unclear. CDR1 is SGHTA and CDR2 is FQGNSA in the germline V gene. There are 13 residues in the CDR3. The germline V and J ends were trimmed by 0 bases and 1 base, with 3 bases remaining between them. The CDR3 here is CASSLARNTEAFF. The DNA of the CDR3 is TGTGCCAGCAGCTTAGCGCGGAACACTGAAGCTTTCTTT. The full variable domain, rest sourced from reference TRBV7-2 and TRBJ1-1, is GAGVSQSPSNKVTEKGKDVELRCDPISGHTALYWYRQSLGQGLEFLIYFQGNSAPDKSGLPSDRFSAERTGGSVSTLTIQRTQQEDSAVYLCASSLARNTEAFFGQGTRLTVV.

The gene calls are TRBV2 and TRBJ2-2; possibly TRBD2 for D (5 bases). This CDR3 comprises 13 residues. V lost 3 bases to trimming and J lost 6 bases, with 8 bases between them. Germline assignment: CDR1 SNHLY and CDR2 FYNNEI. CDR3 nucleotide sequence: TGTGCCAGCAGTGAGGCTAGCCCCGGGGAGCTGTTTTTT. Translation gives CASSEASPGELFF. The variable domain in full, with the rest retrieved from reference TRBV2 and TRBJ2-2, is EPEVTQTPSHQVTQMGQEVILRCVPISNHLYFYWYRQILGQKVEFLVSFYNNEISEKSEIFDDQFSVERPDGSNFTLKIRSTKLEDSAMYFCASSEASPGELFFGEGSRLTVL.

V and J are TRBV5-1 and TRBJ1-2; D might be TRBD1 (6 bases). The ends were cut back, 2 bases at V and 8 bases at J, with 13 bases in the middle. The CDR3 has 13 residues. Germline CDR1 and CDR2: SGHRS and YFSETQ. In nucleotides, the CDR3 is TGCGCCAGCAGCTTACAGGGAGAGTTCGGCTACACCTTC. It translates to CASSLQGEFGYTF.

This chain links TRBV11-3 with TRBJ2-3; 11 nucleotides line up with TRBD2. V was pared by 5 bases and J by 6 bases, with 4 bases of the junction left unmatched. CDR1 and CDR2 (germline): SGHNT, YENEEA. The CDR3 extends over 14 amino acids. The CDR3: CASSGSGRADTQYF. CDR3 DNA sequence: TGTGCCAGCAGCGGTAGCGGGAGGGCGGATACGCAGTATTTT.

The chain is built from TRBV5-4 and TRBJ2-3; D possibly corresponds to TRBD1 (5 bases). In germline, CDR1 is SGHNT, CDR2 YYREEE (reference sequence). Trimming removed 0 bases at V and 5 bases at J, with 7 bases between. The CDR3 runs to 13 residues. CDR3 sequence reads: CASSLEQVDTQYF. The CDR3 bases are TGTGCCAGCAGCTTGGAACAGGTAGATACGCAGTATTTT.

This clone occurred once. This rearrangement joins TRBV9 to TRBJ1-1, with unresolved D. Trimming shortened V by 0 bases and J by 2 bases, and 11 bases separated the two germline ends. CDR1 and CDR2 (germline): SGDLS, YYNGEE. This CDR3 is built from 15 residues. The CDR3 DNA sequence: TGTGCCAGCAGCGTAGGGCCCAAGGCCAACACTGAAGCTTTCTTT. This codes for CASSVGPKANTEAFF.

The DNA of the CDR3 is TGTGCCAGCAGTCTACGACAGACCGGCTCCTACGAGCAGTACTTC. Protein: CASSLRQTGSYEQYF. The V gene is TRBV28, the J gene TRBJ2-7; a weak D match, TRBD1 (5 bases). In germline, CDR1 is MDHEN, CDR2 SYDVKM. V was shortened by 5 bases and J by 0 bases, with 14 bases between the two germline ends. The CDR3 contains 15 residues.

This chain connects TRBV28 to TRBJ1-4; D unclear. In germline, CDR1 is MDHEN, CDR2 SYDVKM. The CDR3 covers 16 residues. Trimming took 5 bases from V and 3 from J, leaving 16 bases between them. The CDR3 DNA sequence: TGTGCCAGCAGTCGCGGACCTCACGGTGCTAATGAAAAACTGTTTTTT. Translated: CASSRGPHGANEKLFF.

The J gene is TRBJ2-1, the V gene TRBV24-1, with D maybe TRBD1 (5 bases). This CDR3 spans 15 amino acids. Deletions cut 4 bases from V and 3 bases from J, with 12 bases between. Germline V gives CDR1 KGHDR, CDR2 SFDVKD. This CDR3 reads CATSERSTVYNEQFF. The CDR3 DNA is TGTGCCACCAGTGAACGGTCGACAGTCTACAATGAGCAGTTCTTC.